The TCR beta chain described here comes from a study of immune cell composition in non-small cell lung cancer. Data came from immunoSEQ multiplex PCR; TCRdb stores just in-frame clones and leaves some out. The sample holds 7,500 to 9,000 clones, 60% to 80% seen once. A few counts support this clone. J was trimmed by 6 bases and V by 3 bases; bases with no gene match: 13. Germline lookup yields CDR1 SGHTA and CDR2 FQGNSA. CDR3 size: 18 residues. Normal lung was sampled as far from the tumour as possible, at least 3 cm. The sequenced sample consisted of non-adjacent lung tissue. This sequence originates from a human donor with non-small cell lung cancer. The chain is built from TRBV7-2 and TRBJ2-7, with 14 bases matching TRBD2. The DNA for the CDR3 is TGTGCCAGCAGCTTGAGCTCCGGGACTAGCGGGAGAGGAGGCGAGCAGTACTTC. Translation: CASSLSSGTSGRGGEQYF.